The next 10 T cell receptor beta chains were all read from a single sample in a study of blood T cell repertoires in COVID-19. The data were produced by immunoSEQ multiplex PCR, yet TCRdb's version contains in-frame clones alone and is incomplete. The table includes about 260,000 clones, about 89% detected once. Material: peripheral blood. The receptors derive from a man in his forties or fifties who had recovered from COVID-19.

CDR3 in amino acids: CATRAPSPRVGGSPLHF. Written as DNA, the CDR3 is TGTGCCACCAGGGCCCCCAGCCCCAGGGTAGGGGGTTCACCCCTCCACTTT. The chain links TRBV24-1 to TRBJ1-6, with D possibly being TRBD1 (6 bases). CDR3 length: 17 amino acids. Germline V gives CDR1 KGHDR, CDR2 SFDVKD. Trimming left V 7 bases short and J 9 bases short, with 24 bases between.

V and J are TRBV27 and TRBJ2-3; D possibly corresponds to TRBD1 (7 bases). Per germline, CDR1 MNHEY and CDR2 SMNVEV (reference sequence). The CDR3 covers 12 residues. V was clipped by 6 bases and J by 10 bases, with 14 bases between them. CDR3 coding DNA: TGTGCCAGCAGCCTGACAGGGACTGCGCAGTATTTT. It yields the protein CASSLTGTAQYF.

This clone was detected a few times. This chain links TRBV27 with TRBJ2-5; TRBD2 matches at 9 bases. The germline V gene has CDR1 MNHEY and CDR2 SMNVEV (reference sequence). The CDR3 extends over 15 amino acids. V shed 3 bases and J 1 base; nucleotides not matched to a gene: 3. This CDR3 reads CASSFARGGQETQYF. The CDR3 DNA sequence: TGTGCCAGCAGTTTCGCGCGGGGGGGCCAAGAGACCCAGTACTTC.

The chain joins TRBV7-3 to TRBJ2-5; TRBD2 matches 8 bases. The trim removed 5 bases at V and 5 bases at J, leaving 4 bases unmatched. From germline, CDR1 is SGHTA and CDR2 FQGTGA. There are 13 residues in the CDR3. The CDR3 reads CASSPGGGETQYF. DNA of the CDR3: TGTGCCAGCAGCCCCGGCGGGGGGGAGACCCAGTACTTC.

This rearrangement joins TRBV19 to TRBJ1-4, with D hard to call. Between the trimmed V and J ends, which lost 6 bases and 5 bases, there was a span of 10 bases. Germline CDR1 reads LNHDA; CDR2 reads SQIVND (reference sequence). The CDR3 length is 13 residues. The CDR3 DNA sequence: TGTGCCAGTAGCGCGGCGGTAAATGAAAAACTGTTTTTT. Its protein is CASSAAVNEKLFF. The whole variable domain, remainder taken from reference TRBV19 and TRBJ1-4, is DGGITQSPKYLFRKEGQNVTLSCEQNLNHDAMYWYRQDPGQGLRLIYYSQIVNDFQKGDIAEGYSVSREKKESFPLTVTSAQKNPTAFYLCASSAAVNEKLFFGSGTQLSVL.

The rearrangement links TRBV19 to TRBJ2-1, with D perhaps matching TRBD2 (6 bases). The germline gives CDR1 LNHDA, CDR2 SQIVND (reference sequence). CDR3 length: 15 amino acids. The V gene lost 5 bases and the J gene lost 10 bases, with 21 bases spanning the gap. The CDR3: CASSGGLERVVEQFF. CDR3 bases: TGTGCCAGTAGTGGGGGACTCGAAAGGGTAGTGGAGCAGTTCTTC.

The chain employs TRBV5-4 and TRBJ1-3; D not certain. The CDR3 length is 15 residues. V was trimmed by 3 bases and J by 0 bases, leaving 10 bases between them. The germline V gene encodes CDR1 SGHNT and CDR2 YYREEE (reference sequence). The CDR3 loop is CASSSGLISGNTIYF. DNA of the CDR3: TGTGCCAGCAGCTCCGGACTGATCTCTGGAAACACCATATATTTT.

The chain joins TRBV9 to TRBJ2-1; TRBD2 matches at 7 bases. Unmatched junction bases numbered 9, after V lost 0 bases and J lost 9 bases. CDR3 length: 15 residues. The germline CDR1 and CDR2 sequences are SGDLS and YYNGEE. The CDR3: CASSVGEGRYSEQFF. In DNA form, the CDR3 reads TGTGCCAGCAGCGTAGGGGAGGGAAGGTATAGTGAGCAGTTCTTC.

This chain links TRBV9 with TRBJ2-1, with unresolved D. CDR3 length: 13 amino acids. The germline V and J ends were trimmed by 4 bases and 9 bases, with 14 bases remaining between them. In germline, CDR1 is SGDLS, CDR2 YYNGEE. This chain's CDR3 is CASSPPERVEQFF. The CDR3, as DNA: TGTGCCAGCAGCCCCCCCGAAAGAGTTGAGCAGTTCTTC.

This CDR3 is CASSPTGSSTGYTF. The DNA for the CDR3 is TGTGCCAGCAGCCCTACAGGGAGTTCGACTGGCTACACCTTC. This sequence joins TRBV3-1 (or the pseudogene TRBV3-2) and TRBJ1-2; the D gene is possibly TRBD1 (6 bases). The CDR3 loop spans 14 amino acids. V lost 4 bases and J lost 7, with 16 bases in between. Germline CDR1 is LGHDT and CDR2 is YNNKEL (reference sequence).